This is a list of T cell receptor beta chains from one sample in a study of blood T cell repertoires in COVID-19. Using immunoSEQ multiplex PCR, the repertoire was profiled, and TCRdb retains in-frame clones only, with some absent. The sample has some 86,000 clones; 70% to 90% are singletons. The sequenced sample was peripheral blood. The receptors shown here come from a woman in her sixties or seventies with acute or convalescent COVID-19. CDR3s include the opening cysteine and the closing phenylalanine or tryptophan. Fields, in order: D gene, clone size, V gene, J gene, CDR3 DNA, CDR3 protein. A D gene is named only where the DNA matches it firmly. Only part of the rows carry a size: once, few, many, or a class if the clone is expanded.

-	-	TRBV24-1	TRBJ2-1	TGTGCCACCAGCTTTGATCCGCGGGGTGAGCAGTTCTTC	CATSFDPRGEQFF
-	-	TRBV5-1	TRBJ1-3	TGCGCCAGCAGCTTGGCCATGGGGCGTTCTGGAAACACCATATATTTT	CASSLAMGRSGNTIYF
TRBD1	medium-sized	TRBV4-1	TRBJ1-1	TGCGCCAGCAGCCAAGATGCAGGGGGCCCGTTTGAAGCTTTCTTT	CASSQDAGGPFEAFF
-	-	TRBV29-1	TRBJ2-1	TGCAGCGTTGATGCTTCGACTAGTATGGTTGAGCAGTTCTTC	CSVDASTSMVEQFF
TRBD1	-	TRBV4-1	TRBJ1-6	TGCGCCAGCAGCCAAGAACCGGGACAGGGGGCCGGTCGCGATAATTCACCCCTCCACTTT	CASSQEPGQGAGRDNSPLHF
TRBD1	once	TRBV7-2	TRBJ2-5	TGTGCCAGCAGCCCGCTACGACGGACAGGGAGCCAAGAGACCCAGTACTTC	CASSPLRRTGSQETQYF
-	once	TRBV24-1	TRBJ2-1	TGTGCCACCAGTGACGACTGGGTCCTGGTACCGCAAAGGCAGTTCTTC	CATSDDWVLVPQRQFF
-	once	TRBV29-1	TRBJ1-1	TGCAGCCTCTATGACAGAACCAACACTGAAGCTTTCTTT	CSLYDRTNTEAFF
-	-	TRBV27	TRBJ2-1	TGTGCCAGCAGTTTATCGAGCGGTGGCCACTTCTACAATGAGCAGTTCTTC	CASSLSSGGHFYNEQFF
TRBD2	-	TRBV6-5	TRBJ2-5	TGTGCCAGCAGTTACTCTCCGGGACTAAAAGAGACCCAGTACTTC	CASSYSPGLKETQYF
-	-	TRBV28	TRBJ1-5	TGTGCCAGCACCCCCGCGAATAGCAATCAGCCCCAGCATTTT	CASTPANSNQPQHF
TRBD1	-	TRBV6-5	TRBJ1-5	TGTGCCAGCCAACAGGGGTACAATCAGCCCCAGCATTTT	CASQQGYNQPQHF
-	-	TRBV7-6	TRBJ2-5	TGTGCCAGCAGCTTAGTGGCTAGCTGGGGTCAAGAGACCCAGTACTTC	CASSLVASWGQETQYF
-	-	TRBV28	TRBJ2-3	TGTGCCAGCAGTTCCCCGGGGGCAGATACGCAGTATTTT	CASSSPGADTQYF
-	-	TRBV9	TRBJ1-6	TGTGCCAGCGGGTGGGGTGCAGGGGCCGAGAATTCACCCCTCCACTTT	CASGWGAGAENSPLHF
-	-	TRBV2	TRBJ1-6	TGTGCCAGCAGTCGGGGAGATTCACCCCTCCACTTT	CASSRGDSPLHF